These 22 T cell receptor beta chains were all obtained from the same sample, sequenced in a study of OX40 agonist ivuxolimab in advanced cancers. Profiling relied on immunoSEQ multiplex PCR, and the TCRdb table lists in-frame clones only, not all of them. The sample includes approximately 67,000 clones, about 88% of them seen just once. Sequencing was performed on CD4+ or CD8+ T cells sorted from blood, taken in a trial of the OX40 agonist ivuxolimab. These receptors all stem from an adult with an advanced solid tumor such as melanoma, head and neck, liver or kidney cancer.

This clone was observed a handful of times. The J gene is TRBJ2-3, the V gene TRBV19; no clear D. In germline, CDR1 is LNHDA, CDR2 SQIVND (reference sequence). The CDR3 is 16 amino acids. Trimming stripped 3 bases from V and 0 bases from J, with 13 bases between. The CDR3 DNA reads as TGTGCCAGTAGTATTTGGACGGGTACTAGCACAGATACGCAGTATTTT. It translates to CASSIWTGTSTDTQYF.

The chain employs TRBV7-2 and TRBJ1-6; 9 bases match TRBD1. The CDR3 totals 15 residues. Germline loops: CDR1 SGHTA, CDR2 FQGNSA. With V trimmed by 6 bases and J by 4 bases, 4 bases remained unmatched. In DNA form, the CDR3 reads TGTGCCAGCAGTCCGGGGACAGGGTATAATTCACCCCTCCACTTT. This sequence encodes CASSPGTGYNSPLHF.

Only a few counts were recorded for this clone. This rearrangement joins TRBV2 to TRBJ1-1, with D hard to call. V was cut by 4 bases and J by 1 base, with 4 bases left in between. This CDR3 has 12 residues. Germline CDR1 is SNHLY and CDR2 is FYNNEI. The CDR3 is CASSAGNTEAFF. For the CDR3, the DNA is TGTGCCAGCAGTGCCGGGAACACTGAAGCTTTCTTT.

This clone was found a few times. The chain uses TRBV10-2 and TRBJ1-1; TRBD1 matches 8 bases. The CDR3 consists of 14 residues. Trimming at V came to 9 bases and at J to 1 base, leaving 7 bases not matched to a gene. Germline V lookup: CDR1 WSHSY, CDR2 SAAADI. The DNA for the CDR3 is TGCGCCAGTAGACAGGGGCCCTCGAACACTGAAGCTTTCTTT. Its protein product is CASRQGPSNTEAFF.

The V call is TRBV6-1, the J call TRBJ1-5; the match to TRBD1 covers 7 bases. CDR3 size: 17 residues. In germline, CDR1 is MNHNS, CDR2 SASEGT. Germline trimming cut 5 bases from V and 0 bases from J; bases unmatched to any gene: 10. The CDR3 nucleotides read TGTGCCAGCAGTAAAGGGACAGCCTATAATAGCAATCAGCCCCAGCATTTT. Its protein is CASSKGTAYNSNQPQHF.

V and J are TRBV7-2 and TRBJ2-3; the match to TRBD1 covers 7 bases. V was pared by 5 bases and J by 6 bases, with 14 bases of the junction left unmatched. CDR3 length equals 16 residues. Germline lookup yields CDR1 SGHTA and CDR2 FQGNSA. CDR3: CASSPDGGSRGDTQYF. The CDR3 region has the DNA TGTGCCAGCAGCCCCGACGGAGGCTCCAGGGGGGATACGCAGTATTTT.

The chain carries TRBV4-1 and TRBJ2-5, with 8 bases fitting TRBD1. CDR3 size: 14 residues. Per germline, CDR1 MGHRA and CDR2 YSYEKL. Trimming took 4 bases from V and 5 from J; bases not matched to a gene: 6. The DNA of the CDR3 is TGCGCCAGCAGCCCCCAGGGGGCGGGGGAGACCCAGTACTTC. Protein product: CASSPQGAGETQYF.

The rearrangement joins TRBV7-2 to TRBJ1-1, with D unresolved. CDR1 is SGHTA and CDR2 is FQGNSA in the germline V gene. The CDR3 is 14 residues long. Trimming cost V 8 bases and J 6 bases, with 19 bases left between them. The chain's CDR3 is CASRYGRASPEAFF. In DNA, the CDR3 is TGTGCCAGCCGCTACGGACGGGCCTCCCCTGAAGCTTTCTTT.

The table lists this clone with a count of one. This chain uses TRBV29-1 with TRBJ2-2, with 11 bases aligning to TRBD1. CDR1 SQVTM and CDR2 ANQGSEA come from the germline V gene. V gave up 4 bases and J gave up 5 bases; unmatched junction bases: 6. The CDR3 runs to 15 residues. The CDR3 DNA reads TGCAGCGTTGGGGTAGGGACAGGGGGAACCGGGGAGCTGTTTTTT. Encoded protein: CSVGVGTGGTGELFF.

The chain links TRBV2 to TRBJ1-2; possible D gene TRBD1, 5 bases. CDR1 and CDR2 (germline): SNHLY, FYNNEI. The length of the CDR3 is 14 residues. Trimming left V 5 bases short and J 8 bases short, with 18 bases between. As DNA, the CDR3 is TGTGCCAGCAGTAGGGACCAGGGATCCGGAGGCTACACCTTC. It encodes CASSRDQGSGGYTF.

The CDR3 protein is CASSVEQGTDTQYF. The DNA of the CDR3 is TGTGCCAGCAGCGTAGAGCAGGGAACAGATACGCAGTATTTT. The chain has TRBV9 and TRBJ2-3, with D perhaps matching TRBD1 (5 bases). From germline, CDR1 is SGDLS and CDR2 YYNGEE. Deletions cut 0 bases from V and 3 bases from J, with 8 bases between. The CDR3 is made up of 14 amino acids.

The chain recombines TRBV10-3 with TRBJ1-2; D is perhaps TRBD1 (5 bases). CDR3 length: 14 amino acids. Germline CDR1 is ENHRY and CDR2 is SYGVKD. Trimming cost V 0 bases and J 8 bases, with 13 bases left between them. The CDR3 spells CAISESRDSRGYTF. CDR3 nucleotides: TGTGCCATCAGTGAGTCAAGGGACTCAAGGGGCTACACCTTC.

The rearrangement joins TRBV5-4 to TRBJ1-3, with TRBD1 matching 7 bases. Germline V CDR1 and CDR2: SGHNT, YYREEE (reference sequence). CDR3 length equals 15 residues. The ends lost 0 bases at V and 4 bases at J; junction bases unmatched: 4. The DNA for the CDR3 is TGTGCCAGCAGCTTGGACGGGGACAGCGGAAACACCATATATTTT. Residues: CASSLDGDSGNTIYF.

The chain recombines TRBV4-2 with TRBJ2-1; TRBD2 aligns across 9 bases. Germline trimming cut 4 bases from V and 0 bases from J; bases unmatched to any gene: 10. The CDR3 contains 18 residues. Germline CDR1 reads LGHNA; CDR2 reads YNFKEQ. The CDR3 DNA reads TGTGCCAGCAGCCCAACAGCTAGCGGGGCGAGCTCCTACAATGAGCAGTTCTTC. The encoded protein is CASSPTASGASSYNEQFF.

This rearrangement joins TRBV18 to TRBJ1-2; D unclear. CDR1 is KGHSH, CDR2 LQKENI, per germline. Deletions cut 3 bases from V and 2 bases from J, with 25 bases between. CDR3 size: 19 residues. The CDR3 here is CASSPSKTGSGFGNYGYTF. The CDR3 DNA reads TGTGCCAGCTCACCCTCAAAAACCGGGTCCGGTTTTGGGAACTATGGCTACACCTTC.

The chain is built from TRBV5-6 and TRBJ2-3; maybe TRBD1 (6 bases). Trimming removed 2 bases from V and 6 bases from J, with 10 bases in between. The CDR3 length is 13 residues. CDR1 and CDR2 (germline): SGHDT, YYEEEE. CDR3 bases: TGTGCCAGCAGCTTTTTGGACAGCGATACGCAGTATTTT. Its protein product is CASSFLDSDTQYF.

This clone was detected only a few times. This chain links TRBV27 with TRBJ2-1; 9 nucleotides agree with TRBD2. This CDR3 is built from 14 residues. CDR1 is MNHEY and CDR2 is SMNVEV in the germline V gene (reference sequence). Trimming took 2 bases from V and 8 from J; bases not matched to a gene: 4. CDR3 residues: CASSLAGGQDEQFF. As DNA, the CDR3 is TGTGCCAGCAGTTTAGCGGGGGGGCAAGATGAGCAGTTCTTC.

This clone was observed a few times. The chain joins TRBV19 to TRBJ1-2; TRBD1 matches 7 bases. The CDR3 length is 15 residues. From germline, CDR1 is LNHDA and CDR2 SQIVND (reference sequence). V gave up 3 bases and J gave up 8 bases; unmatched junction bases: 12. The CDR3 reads CASSITEQGIDGYTF. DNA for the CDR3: TGTGCCAGTAGTATTACCGAACAGGGGATCGACGGCTACACCTTC.

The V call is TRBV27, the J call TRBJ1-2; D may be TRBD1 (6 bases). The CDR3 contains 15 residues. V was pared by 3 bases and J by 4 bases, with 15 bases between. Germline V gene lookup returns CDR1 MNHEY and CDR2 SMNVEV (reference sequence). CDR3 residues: CASSFLARGRYGYTF. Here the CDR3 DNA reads TGTGCCAGCAGTTTCCTTGCCAGGGGTCGCTATGGCTACACCTTC.

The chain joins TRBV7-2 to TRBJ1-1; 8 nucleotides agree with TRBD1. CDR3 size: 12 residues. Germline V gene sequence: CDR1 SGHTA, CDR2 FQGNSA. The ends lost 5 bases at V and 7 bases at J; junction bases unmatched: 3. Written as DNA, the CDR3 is TGTGCCAGCAGCAGGGACAGGAGTGAAGCTTTCTTT. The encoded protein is CASSRDRSEAFF.

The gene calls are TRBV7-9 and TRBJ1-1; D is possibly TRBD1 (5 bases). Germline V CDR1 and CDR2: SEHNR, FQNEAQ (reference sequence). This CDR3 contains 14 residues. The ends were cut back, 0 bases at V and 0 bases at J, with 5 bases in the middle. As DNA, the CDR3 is TGTGCCAGCAGCTTAGCGGGGGTGAACACTGAAGCTTTCTTT. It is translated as CASSLAGVNTEAFF.

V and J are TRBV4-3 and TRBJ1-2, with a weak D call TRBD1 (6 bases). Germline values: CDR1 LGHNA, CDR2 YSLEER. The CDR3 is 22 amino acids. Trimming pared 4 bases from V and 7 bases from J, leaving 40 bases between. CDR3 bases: TGCGCCAGCAGCCCACACCAAGTACTTGGACAGTCATTTGCCCCCAGGAATCCTGGCTACACCTTC. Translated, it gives CASSPHQVLGQSFAPRNPGYTF.